This TCR beta chain was profiled in a study of shared clonotypes between healthy human individuals. General study points: Estimated richness was generally greater in naive than memory subsets.

Only a few counts were recorded for this clone. Its antigen is not known. TCRdb's table, derived via immunoSEQ multiplex PCR, lists solely in-frame clones and lacks some. The sample lists roughly 2,000,000 clones, 80% to 95% seen once, with about 1.7% in the top ten. The CDR3 loop spans 12 amino acids. The germline CDR1 and CDR2 sequences are PRHDT and FYEKMQ (reference sequence). Trimming took 4 bases from V and 11 from J; bases not matched to a gene: 7. Naive CD8 cells lacked CD45RO and underwent positive selection for CCR7, leaving out terminally differentiated effector memory CD45RA+ cells. This chain uses TRBV13 with TRBJ1-1; 7 bases align to TRBD1. The sequence was collected from a man between 18 and 29 years old in good health. Some clones in this sample may be carry-over from other donors' samples. The specimen sequenced was naive CD8+ T cells from PBMCs. CDR3 nucleotide sequence: TGTGCCAGCAGCTCTCAGGGGGACGACGCTTTCTTT. It codes for CASSSQGDDAFF.